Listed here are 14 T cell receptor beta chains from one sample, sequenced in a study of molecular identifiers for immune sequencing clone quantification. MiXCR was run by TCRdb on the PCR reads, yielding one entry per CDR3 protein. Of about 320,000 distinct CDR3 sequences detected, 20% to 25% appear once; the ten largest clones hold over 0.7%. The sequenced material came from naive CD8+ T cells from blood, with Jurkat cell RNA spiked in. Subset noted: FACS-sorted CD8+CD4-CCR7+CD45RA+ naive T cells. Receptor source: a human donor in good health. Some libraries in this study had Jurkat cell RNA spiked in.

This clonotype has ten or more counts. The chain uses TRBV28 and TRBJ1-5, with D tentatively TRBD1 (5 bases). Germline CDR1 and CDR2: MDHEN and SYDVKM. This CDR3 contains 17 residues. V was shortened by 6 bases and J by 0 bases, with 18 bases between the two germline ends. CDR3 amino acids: CASREDVGHYSNQPQHF. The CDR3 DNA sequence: TGTGCCAGCAGGGAAGACGTCGGACACTATAGCAATCAGCCCCAGCATTTT.

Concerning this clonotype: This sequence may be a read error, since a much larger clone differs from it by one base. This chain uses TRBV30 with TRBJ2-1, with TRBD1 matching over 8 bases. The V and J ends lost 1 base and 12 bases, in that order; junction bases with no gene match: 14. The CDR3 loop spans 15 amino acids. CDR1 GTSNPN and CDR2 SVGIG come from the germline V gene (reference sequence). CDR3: CAWSELVGQGELQFF. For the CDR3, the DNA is TGTGCCTGGAGTGAATTGGTCGGACAGGGCGAGTTGCAGTTCTTC.

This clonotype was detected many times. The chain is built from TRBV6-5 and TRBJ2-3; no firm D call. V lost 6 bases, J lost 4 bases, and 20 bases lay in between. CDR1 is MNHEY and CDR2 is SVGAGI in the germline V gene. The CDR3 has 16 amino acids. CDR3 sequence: CASSLKPRLPADTQYF. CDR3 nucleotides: TGTGCCAGCAGCCTGAAGCCCCGGCTGCCAGCAGATACGCAGTATTTT.

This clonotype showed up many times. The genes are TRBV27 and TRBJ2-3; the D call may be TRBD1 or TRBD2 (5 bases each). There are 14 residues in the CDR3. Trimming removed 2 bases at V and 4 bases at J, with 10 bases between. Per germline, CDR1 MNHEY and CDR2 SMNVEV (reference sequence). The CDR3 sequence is CASSLGGSADTQYF. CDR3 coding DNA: TGTGCCAGCAGTTTAGGGGGATCGGCAGATACGCAGTATTTT.

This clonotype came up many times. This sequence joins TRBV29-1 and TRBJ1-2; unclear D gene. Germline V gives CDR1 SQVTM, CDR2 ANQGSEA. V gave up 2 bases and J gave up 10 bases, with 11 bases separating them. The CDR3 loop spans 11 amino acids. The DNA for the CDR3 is TGCAGCGTTGAACATGCTGGCTTCTACACCTTC. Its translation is CSVEHAGFYTF.

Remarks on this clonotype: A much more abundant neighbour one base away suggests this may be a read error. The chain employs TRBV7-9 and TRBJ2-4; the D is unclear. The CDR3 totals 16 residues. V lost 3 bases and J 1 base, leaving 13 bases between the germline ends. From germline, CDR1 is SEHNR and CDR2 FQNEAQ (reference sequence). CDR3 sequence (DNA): TGTGCCAGCAGCTTCTCCATCTCCTGGGCCAAAAACATTCAGTACTTC. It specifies CASSFSISWAKNIQYF. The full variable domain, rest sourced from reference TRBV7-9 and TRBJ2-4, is DTGVSQNPRHKITKRGQNVTFRCDPISEHNRLYWYRQTLGQGPEFLTYFQNEAQLEKSRLLSDRFSAERPKGSFSTLEIQRTEQGDSAMYLCASSFSISWAKNIQYFGAGTRLSVL.

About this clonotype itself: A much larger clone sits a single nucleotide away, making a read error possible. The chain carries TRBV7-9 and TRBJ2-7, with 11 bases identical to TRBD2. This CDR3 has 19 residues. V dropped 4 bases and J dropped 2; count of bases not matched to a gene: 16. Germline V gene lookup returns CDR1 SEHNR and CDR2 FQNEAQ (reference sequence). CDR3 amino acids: CASSYSPGLAADTTYEQYF. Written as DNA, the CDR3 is TGTGCCAGCAGCTACTCACCGGGACTAGCGGCGGATACCACCTACGAGCAGTACTTC.

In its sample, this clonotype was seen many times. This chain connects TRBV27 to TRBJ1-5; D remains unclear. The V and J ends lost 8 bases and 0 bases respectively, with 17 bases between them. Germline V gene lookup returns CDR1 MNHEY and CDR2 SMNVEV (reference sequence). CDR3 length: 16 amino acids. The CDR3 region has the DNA TGTGCCAGCTCTCCTCGGCCGCTGTATAGCAATCAGCCCCAGCATTTT. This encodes CASSPRPLYSNQPQHF.

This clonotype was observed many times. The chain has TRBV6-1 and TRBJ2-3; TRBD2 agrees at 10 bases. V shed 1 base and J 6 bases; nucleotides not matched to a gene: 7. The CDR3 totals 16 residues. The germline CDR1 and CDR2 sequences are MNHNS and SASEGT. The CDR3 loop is CASSEVQLAGVDTQYF. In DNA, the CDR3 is TGTGCCAGCAGTGAAGTCCAGCTAGCGGGAGTCGATACGCAGTATTTT.

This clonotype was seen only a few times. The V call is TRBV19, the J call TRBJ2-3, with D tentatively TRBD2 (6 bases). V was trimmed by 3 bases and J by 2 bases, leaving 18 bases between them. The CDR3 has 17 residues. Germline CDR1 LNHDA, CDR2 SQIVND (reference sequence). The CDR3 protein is CASSIIAAGPITDTQYF. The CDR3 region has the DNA TGTGCCAGTAGTATTATCGCGGCGGGGCCCATCACAGATACGCAGTATTTT.

This CDR3 reads CASSFEGGLPYEQYF. For the CDR3, the DNA is TGTGCCAGCAGCTTTGAGGGGGGGCTACCCTACGAGCAGTACTTC. V gene TRBV5-5 combines with J gene TRBJ2-7; tentatively, D is TRBD2 (7 bases). V lost 2 bases, J lost 2 bases, and 14 bases lay in between. The V gene's germline CDR1 is SGHKS and CDR2 YYEKEE (reference sequence). The CDR3 extends over 15 amino acids.

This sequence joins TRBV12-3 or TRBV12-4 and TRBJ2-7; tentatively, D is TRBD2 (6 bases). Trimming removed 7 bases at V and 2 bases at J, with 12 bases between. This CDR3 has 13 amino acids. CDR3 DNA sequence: TGTGCCAGCACCTTGCGGGGCACCTACGAGCAGTACTTC. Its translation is CASTLRGTYEQYF.

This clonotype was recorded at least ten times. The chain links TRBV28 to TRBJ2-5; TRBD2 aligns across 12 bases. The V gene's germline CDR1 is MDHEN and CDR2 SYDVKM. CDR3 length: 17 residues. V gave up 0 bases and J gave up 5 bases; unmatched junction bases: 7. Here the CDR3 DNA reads TGTGCCAGCAGTTTATGGCAACTAGCGGGAGGAAGTGAGACCCAGTACTTC. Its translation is CASSLWQLAGGSETQYF.

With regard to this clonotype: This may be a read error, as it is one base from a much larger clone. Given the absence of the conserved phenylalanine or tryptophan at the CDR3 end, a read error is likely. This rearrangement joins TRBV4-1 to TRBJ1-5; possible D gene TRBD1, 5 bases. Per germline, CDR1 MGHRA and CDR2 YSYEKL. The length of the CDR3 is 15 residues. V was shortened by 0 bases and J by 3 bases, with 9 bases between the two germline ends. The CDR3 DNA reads TGCGCCAGCAGCCAAGAATCAGGGTACAATCAGCCCCAGCATTTA. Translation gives CASSQESGYNQPQHL.